The text below deals with one T cell receptor (beta chain). The protocol was immunoSEQ multiplex PCR, while the TCRdb copy is restricted to in-frame clones and leaves out a portion. The sample carries around 63,000 clones, more than 85% recorded once. V was clipped by 1 base and J by 8 bases, with 11 bases between them. The length of the CDR3 is 13 residues. The germline gives CDR1 MNHEY, CDR2 SMNVEV (reference sequence). This sample was included in a study of T cell changes during pregnancy in multiple sclerosis. The source material was peripheral blood, sampled in the third trimester of pregnancy. The receptor was derived from a female donor in good health, enrolled as a control in a pregnancy study. The chain has TRBV27 and TRBJ1-2; tentatively, D is TRBD1 (6 bases). CDR3 amino acids: CASSLFGGGGYTF. The CDR3 DNA reads as TGTGCCAGCAGTTTATTCGGGGGGGGCGGCTACACCTTC.